One and the same sample provided the 16 T cell receptor beta chains below, sequenced in a study of CD8 T cells in Susac syndrome. Reverse transcription used roughly 0.45 to 1 ug RNA and random hexamers. TCRdb reprocessed the immunoSEQ multiplex PCR reads via MiXCR and lists one record per CDR3 protein. The sample lists roughly 330,000 distinct CDR3 sequences, 92% seen once, with 0.065% in the top ten. The material sequenced was CD4+ T cells from PBMCs. These receptors came from a human donor with multiple sclerosis.

The CDR3 loop is CASSFLGTAIYGYTF. CDR3 nucleotide sequence: TGCGCCAGCAGCTTCCTCGGGACAGCAATTTATGGCTACACCTTC. V is TRBV5-1 and J is TRBJ1-2; 7 bases fit TRBD1. Per germline, CDR1 SGHRS and CDR2 YFSETQ. CDR3 length: 15 amino acids. The J segment lost 5 bases and the V segment lost 2 bases, leaving 9 bases of the junction unmatched.

The CDR3 region is CASSLVSDVNTEAFF. As DNA, the CDR3 is TGTGCCAGCAGCTTAGTCTCGGATGTGAACACTGAAGCTTTCTTT. The genes are TRBV7-2 and TRBJ1-1; D is unclear. There are 15 residues in the CDR3. The germline V gene has CDR1 SGHTA and CDR2 FQGNSA. V lost 1 base to trimming and J lost 0 bases, with 9 bases between them.

The rearrangement links TRBV5-1 to TRBJ1-1; D unclear. The CDR3 contains 16 residues. The V and J ends lost 1 base and 0 bases respectively, with 13 bases between them. Germline loops: CDR1 SGHRS, CDR2 YFSETQ. In DNA, the CDR3 is TGCGCCAGCAGCTTGAGTAACAGACCCATGAACACTGAAGCTTTCTTT. The encoded protein is CASSLSNRPMNTEAFF.

The V gene is TRBV6-5, the J gene TRBJ2-5; D is unresolved. From germline, CDR1 is MNHEY and CDR2 SVGAGI. CDR3 length: 14 residues. Trimming took off 2 bases at V and 2 bases at J, with 9 bases between the two ends. The DNA for the CDR3 is TGTGCCAGCAGTTACGGACGGAAACAAGAGACCCAGTACTTC. It encodes CASSYGRKQETQYF.

This sequence joins TRBV4-1 and TRBJ2-5, with 7 bases lining up with TRBD2. Germline V gene sequence: CDR1 MGHRA, CDR2 YSYEKL. V was clipped by 2 bases and J by 7 bases; unmatched bases: 19. This CDR3 is built from 18 residues. CDR3 coding DNA: TGCGCCAGCAGCCAACCCCATTCCTCGGTGGCGGGGGAGGGGACCCAGTACTTC. Translating gives CASSQPHSSVAGEGTQYF.

This chain uses TRBV2 with TRBJ1-5, with 8 bases matching TRBD1. Germline lookup yields CDR1 SNHLY and CDR2 FYNNEI. This CDR3 is built from 14 residues. Unmatched junction bases numbered 2, after V lost 4 bases and J lost 3 bases. Written as DNA, the CDR3 is TGTGCCAGCAGTGGACAGGGGAACAATCAGCCCCAGCATTTT. This encodes CASSGQGNNQPQHF. Full variable domain (rest looked up from reference TRBV2 and TRBJ1-5): EPEVTQTPSHQVTQMGQEVILRCVPISNHLYFYWYRQILGQKVEFLVSFYNNEISEKSEIFDDQFSVERPDGSNFTLKIRSTKLEDSAMYFCASSGQGNNQPQHFGDGTRLSIL.

The CDR3: CASSQDATGAQAQYF. CDR3 bases: TGTGCCAGCAGCCAAGATGCCACGGGCGCCCAGGCGCAGTATTTT. J is TRBJ2-3 and V is TRBV3-1; D is unresolved. Germline loops: CDR1 LGHDT, CDR2 YNNKEL (reference sequence). The CDR3 consists of 15 residues. V was shortened by 0 bases and J by 10 bases, with 17 bases between the two germline ends.

This sequence joins TRBV11-1 and TRBJ2-4, with TRBD1 matching over 7 bases. The CDR3 is 15 residues long. V shed 4 bases and J 7 bases; nucleotides not matched to a gene: 10. The germline V gene encodes CDR1 SGHAT and CDR2 FQDESV (reference sequence). CDR3 amino acids: CASSSRQGWGNIQYF. CDR3 coding DNA: TGTGCCAGCAGCTCGCGACAGGGATGGGGGAACATTCAGTACTTC.

The genes are TRBV20-1 and TRBJ2-1; a possible D gene is TRBD2 (6 bases). This CDR3 comprises 14 residues. The V and J ends lost 4 bases and 6 bases respectively, with 16 bases between them. Germline-derived CDR1 and CDR2 are DFQATT and SNEGSKA (reference sequence). CDR3 nucleotides: TGCAGTGCTAAGAAGCGGGTAAACTTCAATGAGCAGTTCTTC. As protein: CSAKKRVNFNEQFF.

V gene TRBV12-3 or TRBV12-4 combines with J gene TRBJ2-7; D is unclear. V was cut by 6 bases and J by 7 bases, with 10 bases left in between. The CDR3 contains 11 residues. CDR3 bases: TGTGCCAGCAGCCGAACGAGGGAGCAGTACTTC. It codes for CASSRTREQYF.

The chain carries TRBV6-2 or TRBV6-3 and TRBJ2-7; D perhaps matches TRBD1 (7 bases). Trimming took off 4 bases at V and 0 bases at J, with 13 bases between the two ends. This CDR3 comprises 15 residues. In germline, CDR1 is MNHEY, CDR2 SVGEGT. The chain's CDR3 is CASSSRGTVSYEQYF. The CDR3 DNA follows: TGTGCCAGCAGTTCACGCGGGACAGTCTCCTACGAGCAGTACTTC.

V gene TRBV11-2 combines with J gene TRBJ2-1; 12 bases fit TRBD2. The CDR3 spans 18 residues. Trimming took 10 bases from V and 0 from J; bases not matched to a gene: 13. Germline-derived CDR1 and CDR2 are SGHAT and FQNNGV. CDR3 in DNA: TGTGCCATCTCCCGTCTAGCGGGAGGGCCGAGCTCCTACAATGAGCAGTTCTTC. Translated, it gives CAISRLAGGPSSYNEQFF.

V and J are TRBV3-1 and TRBJ2-2; D call uncertain. CDR1 is LGHDT and CDR2 is YNNKEL in the germline V gene (reference sequence). This CDR3 has 12 residues. Trimming removed 4 bases from V and 5 bases from J, with 5 bases in between. CDR3 in DNA: TGTGCCAGCAGCCTGAAGACCGGGGAGCTGTTTTTT. It yields the protein CASSLKTGELFF.

V usage is TRBV3-1 and J usage is TRBJ2-7; D is perhaps TRBD1 (6 bases). CDR1 is LGHDT, CDR2 YNNKEL, per germline (reference sequence). CDR3 length: 15 amino acids. Between the trimmed V and J ends, which lost 3 bases and 3 bases, there was a span of 15 bases. CDR3 nucleotide sequence: TGTGCCAGCAGCCAGGGGGCGAGTCTCCTCTACGAGCAGTACTTC. It yields the protein CASSQGASLLYEQYF.

V and J are TRBV6-5 and TRBJ2-3; 9 nucleotides line up with TRBD2. Germline-derived CDR1 and CDR2 are MNHEY and SVGAGI. The CDR3 sequence is 18 residues long. J lost 4 bases, V lost 0 bases, and 11 bases had no gene match. The CDR3 DNA sequence: TGTGCCAGCAGTTACTCGGCTAGCGGGACCGCGCGGGCAGATACGCAGTATTTT. It specifies CASSYSASGTARADTQYF.

CDR3 nucleotides: TGTGCCAGCAGCCCCCCTGAGGGCCCGACGGAGACCCAGTACTTC. Its protein is CASSPPEGPTETQYF. The rearrangement uses TRBV11-1 and TRBJ2-5, with D maybe TRBD2 (5 bases). Germline V CDR1 and CDR2: SGHAT, FQDESV (reference sequence). The germline V and J ends were trimmed by 5 bases and 5 bases, with 18 bases remaining between them. The CDR3 is 15 amino acids.